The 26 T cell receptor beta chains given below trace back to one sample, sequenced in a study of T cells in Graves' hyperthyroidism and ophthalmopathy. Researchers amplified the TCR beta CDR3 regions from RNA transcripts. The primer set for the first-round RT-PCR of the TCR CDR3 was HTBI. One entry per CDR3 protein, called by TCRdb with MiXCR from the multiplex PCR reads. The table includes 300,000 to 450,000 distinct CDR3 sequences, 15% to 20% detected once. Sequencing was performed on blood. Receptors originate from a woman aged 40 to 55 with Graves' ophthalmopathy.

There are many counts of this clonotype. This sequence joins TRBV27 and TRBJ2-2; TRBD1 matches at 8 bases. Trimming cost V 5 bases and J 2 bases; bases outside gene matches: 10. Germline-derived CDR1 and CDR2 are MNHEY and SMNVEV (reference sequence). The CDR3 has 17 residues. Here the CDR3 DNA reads TGTGCCAGCAGTGGCCGTGGGACAGGACTCAACACCGGGGAGCTGTTTTTT. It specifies CASSGRGTGLNTGELFF.

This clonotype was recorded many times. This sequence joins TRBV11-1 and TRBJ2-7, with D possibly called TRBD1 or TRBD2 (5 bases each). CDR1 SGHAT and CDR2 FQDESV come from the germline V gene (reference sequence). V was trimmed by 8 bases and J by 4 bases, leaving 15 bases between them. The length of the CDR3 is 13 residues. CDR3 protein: CASRGAPGYEQYF. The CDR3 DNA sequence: TGTGCCAGCCGTGGGGCCCCGGGATACGAGCAGTACTTC.

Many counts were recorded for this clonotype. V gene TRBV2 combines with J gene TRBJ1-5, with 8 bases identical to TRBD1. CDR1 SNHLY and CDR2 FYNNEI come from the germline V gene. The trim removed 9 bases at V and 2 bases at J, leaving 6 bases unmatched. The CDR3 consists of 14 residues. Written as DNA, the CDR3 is TGTGCCAGTACAGGGGGTCGCGGCAATCAGCCCCAGCATTTT. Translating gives CASTGGRGNQPQHF.

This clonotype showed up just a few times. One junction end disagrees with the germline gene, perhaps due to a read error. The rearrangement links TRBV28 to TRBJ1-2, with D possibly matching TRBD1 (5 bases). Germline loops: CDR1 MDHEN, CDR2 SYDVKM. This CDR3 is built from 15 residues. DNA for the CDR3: TGTGCCAGCATAGAAACTATCAGGGATCCGTATGGCTACATCTTC. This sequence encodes CASIETIRDPYGYIF.

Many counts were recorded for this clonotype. CDR3: CASSLRQLYEQYF. DNA for the CDR3: TGTGCCAGCAGCTTAAGACAGCTCTACGAGCAGTACTTC. This chain uses TRBV11-2 with TRBJ2-7, with D possibly being TRBD1 (5 bases). CDR1 SGHAT and CDR2 FQNNGV come from the germline V gene. With 2 bases removed from V and 3 bases from J, the gap between germline ends came to 8 bases. This CDR3 is 13 amino acids long.

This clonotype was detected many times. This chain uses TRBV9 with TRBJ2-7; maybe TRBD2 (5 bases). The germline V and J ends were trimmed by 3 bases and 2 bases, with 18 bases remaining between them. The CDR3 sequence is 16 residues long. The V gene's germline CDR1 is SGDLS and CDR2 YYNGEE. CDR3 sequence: CASSGLSGSNPYEQYF. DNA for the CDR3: TGTGCCAGCAGCGGATTGAGCGGTTCCAACCCCTACGAGCAGTACTTC.

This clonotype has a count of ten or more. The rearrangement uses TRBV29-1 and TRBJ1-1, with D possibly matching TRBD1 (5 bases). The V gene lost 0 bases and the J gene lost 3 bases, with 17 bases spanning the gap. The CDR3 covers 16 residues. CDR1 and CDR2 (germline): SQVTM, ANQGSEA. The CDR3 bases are TGCAGCGTTGAAGAAGGGAAATGGGGGTTCTACACTGAAGCTTTCTTT. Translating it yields CSVEEGKWGFYTEAFF.

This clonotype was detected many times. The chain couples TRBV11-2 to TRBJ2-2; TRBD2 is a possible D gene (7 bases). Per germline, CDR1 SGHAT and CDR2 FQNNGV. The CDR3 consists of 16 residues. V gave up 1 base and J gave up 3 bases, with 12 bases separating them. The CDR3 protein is CASSLVGRGYTGELFF. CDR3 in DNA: TGTGCCAGCAGCTTAGTTGGGAGGGGGTACACCGGGGAGCTGTTTTTT.

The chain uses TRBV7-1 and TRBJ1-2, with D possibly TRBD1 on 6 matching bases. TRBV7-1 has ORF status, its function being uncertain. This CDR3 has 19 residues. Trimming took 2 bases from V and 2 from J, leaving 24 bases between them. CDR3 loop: CASSSLIGGRGATNYGYTF. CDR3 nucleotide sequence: TGTGCCAGCAGCTCACTAATAGGAGGACGGGGGGCAACAAACTATGGCTACACCTTC.

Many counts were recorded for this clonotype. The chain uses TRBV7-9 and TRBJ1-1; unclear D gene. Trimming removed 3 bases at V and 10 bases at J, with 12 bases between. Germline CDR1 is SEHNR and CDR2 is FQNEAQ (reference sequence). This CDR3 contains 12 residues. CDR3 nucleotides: TGTGCCAGCAGCTTGAGTGGGCAAAGAGCTTTCTTT. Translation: CASSLSGQRAFF.

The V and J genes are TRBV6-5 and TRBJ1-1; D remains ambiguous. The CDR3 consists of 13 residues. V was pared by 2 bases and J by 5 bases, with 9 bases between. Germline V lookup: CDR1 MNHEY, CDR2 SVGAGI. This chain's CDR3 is CASSYRTQTEAFF. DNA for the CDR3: TGTGCCAGCAGTTACCGCACACAGACTGAAGCTTTCTTT.

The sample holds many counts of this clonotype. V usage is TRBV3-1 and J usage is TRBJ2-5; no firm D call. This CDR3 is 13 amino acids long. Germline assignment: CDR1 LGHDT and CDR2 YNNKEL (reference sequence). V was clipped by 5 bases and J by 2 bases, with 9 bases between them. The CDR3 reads CASSTVIQETQYF. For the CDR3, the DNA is TGTGCCAGCAGCACGGTCATTCAAGAGACCCAGTACTTC.

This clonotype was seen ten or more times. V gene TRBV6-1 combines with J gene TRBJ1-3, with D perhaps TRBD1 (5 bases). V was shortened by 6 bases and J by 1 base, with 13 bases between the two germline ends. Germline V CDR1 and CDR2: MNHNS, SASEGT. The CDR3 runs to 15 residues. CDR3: CASSQTRASGNTIYF. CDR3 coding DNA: TGTGCCAGCAGCCAAACCAGGGCATCTGGAAACACCATATATTTT.

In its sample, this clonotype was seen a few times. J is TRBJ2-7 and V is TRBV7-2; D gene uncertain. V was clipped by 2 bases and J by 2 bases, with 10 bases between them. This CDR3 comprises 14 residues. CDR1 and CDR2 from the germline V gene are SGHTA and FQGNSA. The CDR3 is CASSLYQTTYEQYF. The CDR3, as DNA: TGTGCCAGCAGCTTATACCAAACCACCTACGAGCAGTACTTC.

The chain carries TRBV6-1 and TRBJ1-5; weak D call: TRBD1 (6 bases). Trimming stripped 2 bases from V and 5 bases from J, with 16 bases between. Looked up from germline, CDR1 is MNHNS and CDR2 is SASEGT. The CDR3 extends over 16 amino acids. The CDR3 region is CASSEWSGDTDQPQHF. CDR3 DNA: TGTGCCAGCAGTGAATGGTCAGGGGATACTGATCAGCCCCAGCATTTT.

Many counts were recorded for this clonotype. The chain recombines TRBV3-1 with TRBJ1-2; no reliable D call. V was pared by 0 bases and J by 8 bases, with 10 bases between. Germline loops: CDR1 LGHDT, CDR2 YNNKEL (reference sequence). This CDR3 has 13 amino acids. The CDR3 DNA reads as TGTGCCAGCAGCCAAGAGCAACAGCCCGGCTACACCTTC. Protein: CASSQEQQPGYTF.

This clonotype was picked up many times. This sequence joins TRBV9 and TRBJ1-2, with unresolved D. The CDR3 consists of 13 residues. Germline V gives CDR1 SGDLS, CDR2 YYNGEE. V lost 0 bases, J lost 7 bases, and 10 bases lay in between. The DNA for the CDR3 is TGTGCCAGCAGCGTAGACGACCTCGGTGGCTACACCTTC. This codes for CASSVDDLGGYTF. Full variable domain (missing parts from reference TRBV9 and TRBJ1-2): DSGVTQTPKHLITATGQRVTLRCSPRSGDLSVYWYQQSLDQGLQFLIQYYNGEERAKGNILERFSAQQFPDLHSELNLSSLELGDSALYFCASSVDDLGGYTFGSGTRLTVV.

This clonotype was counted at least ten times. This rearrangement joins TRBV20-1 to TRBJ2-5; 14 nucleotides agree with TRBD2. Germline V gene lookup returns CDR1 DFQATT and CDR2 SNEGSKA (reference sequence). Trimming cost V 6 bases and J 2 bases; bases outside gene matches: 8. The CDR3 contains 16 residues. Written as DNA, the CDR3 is TGCAGTGCCGGACTAGCGGGAGGATGGGGGCAAGAGACCCAGTACTTC. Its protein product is CSAGLAGGWGQETQYF.

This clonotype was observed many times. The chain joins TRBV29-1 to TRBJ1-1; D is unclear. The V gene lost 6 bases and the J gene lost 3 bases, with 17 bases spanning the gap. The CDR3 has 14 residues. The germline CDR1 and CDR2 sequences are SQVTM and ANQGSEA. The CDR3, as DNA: TGCAGCGTGCGAACGAGGGCGTCCGACACTGAAGCTTTCTTT. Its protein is CSVRTRASDTEAFF.

The DNA of the CDR3 is TGTGCCAGTAGTATGATGGGGGGAGGGCAGCCCCAGCATTTT. It translates to CASSMMGGGQPQHF. V usage is TRBV19 and J usage is TRBJ1-5; D perhaps matches TRBD1 (5 bases). Trimming took 3 bases from V and 7 from J, leaving 13 bases between them. The germline V gene encodes CDR1 LNHDA and CDR2 SQIVND (reference sequence). This CDR3 is built from 14 residues.

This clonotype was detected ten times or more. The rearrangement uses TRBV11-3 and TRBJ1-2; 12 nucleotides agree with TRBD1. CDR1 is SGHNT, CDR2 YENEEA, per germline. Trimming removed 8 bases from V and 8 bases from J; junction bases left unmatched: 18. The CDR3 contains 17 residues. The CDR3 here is CASLPFPHRDRGRGYTF. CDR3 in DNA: TGTGCCAGCCTCCCTTTTCCCCACCGGGACAGGGGGCGAGGCTACACCTTC.

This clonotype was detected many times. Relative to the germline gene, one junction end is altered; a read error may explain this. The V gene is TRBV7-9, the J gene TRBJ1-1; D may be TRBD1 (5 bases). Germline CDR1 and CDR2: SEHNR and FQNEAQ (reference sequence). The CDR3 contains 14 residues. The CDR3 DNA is TGTGCCAGCAGTCCCCTAGAGGGGAACCCTGAAGCTTTCTTT. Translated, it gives CASSPLEGNPEAFF.

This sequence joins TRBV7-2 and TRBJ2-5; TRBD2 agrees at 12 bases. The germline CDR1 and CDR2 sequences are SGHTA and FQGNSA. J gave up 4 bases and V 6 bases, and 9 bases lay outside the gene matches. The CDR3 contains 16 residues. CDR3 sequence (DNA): TGTGCCAGCAGTCGGGCTAGCGGGAGGGGAGGAGAGACCCAGTACTTC. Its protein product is CASSRASGRGGETQYF.

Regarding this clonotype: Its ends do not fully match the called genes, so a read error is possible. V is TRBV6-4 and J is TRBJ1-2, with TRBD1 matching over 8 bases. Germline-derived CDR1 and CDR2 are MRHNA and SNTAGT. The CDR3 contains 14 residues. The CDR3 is CASSTRTGMDRFYF. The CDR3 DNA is TGTGCCAGCAGTACACGGACAGGGATGGATAGATTTTACTTC.

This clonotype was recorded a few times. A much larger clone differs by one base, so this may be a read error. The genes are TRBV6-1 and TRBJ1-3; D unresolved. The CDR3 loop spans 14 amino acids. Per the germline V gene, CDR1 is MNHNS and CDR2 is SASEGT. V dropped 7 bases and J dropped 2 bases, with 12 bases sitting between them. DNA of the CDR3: TGTGCCAGCACTCGGGGATTGGCTGGAAACACCATATATTTT. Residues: CASTRGLAGNTIYF.

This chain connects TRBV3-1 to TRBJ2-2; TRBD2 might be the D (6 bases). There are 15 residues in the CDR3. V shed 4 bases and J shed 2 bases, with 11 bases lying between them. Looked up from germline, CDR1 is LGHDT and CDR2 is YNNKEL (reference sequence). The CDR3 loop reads CASSLKGLNTGELFF. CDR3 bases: TGTGCCAGCAGCCTGAAGGGACTTAACACCGGGGAGCTGTTTTTT.